This T cell receptor beta chain was found in a study of ipilimumab plus nivolumab after autologous stem cell transplantation. Through week 26, nivolumab 3 mg/kg IV was given weeks 1, 4, 7, 10, then biweekly. Only one count was recorded for this clone. In germline, CDR1 is LNHDA, CDR2 SQIVND (reference sequence). CDR3 size: 15 residues. V was trimmed by 7 bases and J by 0 bases, leaving 12 bases between them. Produced via immunoSEQ multiplex PCR; TCRdb's table is partial and in-frame only. The sample lists 15,000 to 20,000 clones, 80% occurring once. Material: PBMCs, obtained in a trial of ipilimumab plus nivolumab as post-transplant consolidation. The source of this sequence is a male donor with diffuse large B-cell lymphoma. The V gene is TRBV19, the J gene TRBJ1-4; D gene uncertain. DNA for the CDR3: TGTGCCAGTAAGCGGGGTCCGGCAACTAATGAAAAACTGTTTTTT. Translated: CASKRGPATNEKLFF. The full variable domain, its missing parts supplied by reference TRBV19 and TRBJ1-4, is DGGITQSPKYLFRKEGQNVTLSCEQNLNHDAMYWYRQDPGQGLRLIYYSQIVNDFQKGDIAEGYSVSREKKESFPLTVTSAQKNPTAFYLCASKRGPATNEKLFFGSGTQLSVL.